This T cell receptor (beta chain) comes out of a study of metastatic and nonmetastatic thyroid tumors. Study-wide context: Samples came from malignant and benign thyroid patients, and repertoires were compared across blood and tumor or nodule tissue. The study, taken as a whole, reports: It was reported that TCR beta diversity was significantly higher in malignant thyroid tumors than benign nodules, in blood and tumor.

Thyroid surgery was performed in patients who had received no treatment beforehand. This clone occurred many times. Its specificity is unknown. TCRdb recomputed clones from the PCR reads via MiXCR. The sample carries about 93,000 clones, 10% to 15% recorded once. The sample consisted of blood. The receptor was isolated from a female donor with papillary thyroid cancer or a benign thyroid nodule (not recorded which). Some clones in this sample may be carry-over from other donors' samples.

CDR3 nucleotide sequence: TGTGCCAGCAGCTTAGCGCGAACACAGGGAAACACCATATATTTT. It is translated as CASSLARTQGNTIYF. The chain has TRBV7-8 and TRBJ1-3; D is uncertain. Trimming took 0 bases from V and 4 from J, leaving 10 bases between them. The germline V gene has CDR1 SGHVS and CDR2 FQNEAQ. The CDR3 has 15 amino acids.